This TCR beta chain comes out of a study of control samples from healthy donors and cancer patients. After removal of 1 base from V and 2 bases from J, the junction contained 5 bases not matched to a gene. Germline V gene sequence: CDR1 SGHDT, CDR2 YYEEEE. CDR3 length: 16 amino acids. The data were produced by immunoSEQ multiplex PCR, yet TCRdb's version contains in-frame clones alone and is incomplete. Among over 80,000 clones, 75% to 95% were seen once, and the ten largest hold roughly 14%. Sequencing input: blood. This chain joins TRBV5-6 and TRBJ2-7; 11 nucleotides line up with TRBD1. The receptor's source is a man aged 25-45 years in good health. CDR3 in amino acids: CASSLWWGQGAYEQYF. Here the CDR3 DNA reads TGTGCCAGCAGCTTGTGGTGGGGACAGGGGGCCTACGAGCAGTACTTC.